This T cell receptor (beta chain) stems from a study of response to subunit inactivated influenza vaccine. A remark on this clonotype: Its antigen remains unidentified.

Each CDR3 protein gets one entry after TCRdb re-called the RT-PCR reads with MiXCR. This table holds about 570,000 distinct CDR3 sequences, about an eighth found once. Broader study findings: It was suggested by the authors that few new T cells are recruited by each seasonal influenza vaccination.

This specimen consisted of PBMCs from blood, obtained on the day of vaccination. The sequence was collected from a man in his forties or fifties who received an inactivated influenza vaccine.

The CDR3 reads CSASQGFTYEQYF. The CDR3 coding sequence is TGCAGTGCTAGTCAGGGCTTCACCTACGAGCAGTACTTC. This chain links TRBV20-1 with TRBJ2-7; a possible D gene is TRBD1 (5 bases). V lost 3 bases to trimming and J lost 2 bases, with 11 bases between them. This CDR3 region has 13 residues. Germline V gene data show CDR1 as DFQATT and CDR2 as SNEGSKA (reference sequence).